The 21 T cell receptor beta chains reported below all come from one sample, sequenced in a study of T-cell memory formation after mild COVID-19. TCRdb redid the calling of the 5' RACE reads with MiXCR, one entry per CDR3 protein. The sample records just under 150,000 distinct CDR3 sequences, roughly 6.2% being singletons. Sequencing was carried out using PBMCs or a T cell subset sorted from them (not recorded which). These receptors all stem from an adult woman who had mild COVID-19 (a few samples of this study predate the infection). Cell type and time point are not known.

This clonotype was seen at least ten times. The chain employs TRBV7-2 and TRBJ2-1; 13 positions match TRBD2. CDR1 is SGHTA and CDR2 is FQGNSA in the germline V gene. V was pared by 1 base and J by 8 bases, with 8 bases of the junction left unmatched. CDR3 size: 17 residues. CDR3 nucleotides: TGTGCCAGCAGCTTAGTGTCAACTAGCGGGAGGGCCCATGAGCAGTTCTTC. It is translated as CASSLVSTSGRAHEQFF.

This clonotype appeared many times. The chain links TRBV6-5 to TRBJ1-5; D gene uncertain. Germline CDR1 MNHEY, CDR2 SVGAGI. The CDR3 is 13 amino acids. Trimming shortened V by 2 bases and J by 4 bases, and 6 bases separated the two germline ends. CDR3 coding DNA: TGTGCCAGCAGTTACGACCATAATCAGCCCCAGCATTTT. It translates to CASSYDHNQPQHF.

This clonotype has ten or more counts. The chain is built from TRBV9 and TRBJ1-2; TRBD1 is a possible D gene (6 bases). CDR3 length: 15 amino acids. The V gene's germline CDR1 is SGDLS and CDR2 YYNGEE. V shed 1 base and J shed 4 bases, with 14 bases lying between them. CDR3 amino acids: CASSVLPGHSYGYTF. DNA of the CDR3: TGTGCCAGCAGCGTACTACCGGGACACAGCTATGGCTACACCTTC.

This clonotype was recorded many times. The chain employs TRBV12-3 or TRBV12-4 and TRBJ1-5; TRBD1 matches at 9 bases. The trim removed 2 bases at V and 4 bases at J, leaving 6 bases unmatched. CDR3 length: 16 amino acids. The CDR3 nucleotides are TGTGCCAGCAGTTTAACAGGGGGCAATACAAATCAGCCCCAGCATTTT. Encoded protein: CASSLTGGNTNQPQHF.

This clonotype has a count of ten or more. This chain connects TRBV6-5 to TRBJ1-1; tentatively, D is TRBD1 (6 bases). This CDR3 contains 18 residues. CDR1 is MNHEY, CDR2 SVGAGI, per germline. Trimming pared 6 bases from V and 4 bases from J, leaving 27 bases between. The CDR3 region has the DNA TGTGCCAGCAGGCCAACAAAATGGCAGGGGAGATGGGGCACTGAAGCTTTCTTT. Encoded protein: CASRPTKWQGRWGTEAFF.

The rearrangement uses TRBV5-1 and TRBJ2-5; possibly TRBD2 for D (6 bases). V shed 0 bases and J shed 5 bases, with 26 bases lying between them. This CDR3 has 19 amino acids. Germline loops: CDR1 SGHRS, CDR2 YFSETQ. The CDR3 loop reads CASSLGVAAAGSSSETQYF. In nucleotides, the CDR3 is TGCGCCAGCAGCTTGGGGGTAGCGGCCGCAGGCTCAAGCAGCGAGACCCAGTACTTC.

This clonotype showed up just a few times. The V gene is TRBV9, the J gene TRBJ2-1; TRBD2 aligns across 11 bases. The length of the CDR3 is 16 residues. V lost 2 bases, J lost 7 bases, and 8 bases stayed unmatched. Germline V gives CDR1 SGDLS, CDR2 YYNGEE. The CDR3 nucleotides are TGTGCCAGCAGCGTTAATAGCGGGGGGGCGCAGAATGAGCAGTTCTTC. This translates into CASSVNSGGAQNEQFF. Together with reference TRBV9 and TRBJ2-1, the CDR3 gives the full variable domain: DSGVTQTPKHLITATGQRVTLRCSPRSGDLSVYWYQQSLDQGLQFLIQYYNGEERAKGNILERFSAQQFPDLHSELNLSSLELGDSALYFCASSVNSGGAQNEQFFGPGTRLTVL.

The V and J genes are TRBV5-1 and TRBJ2-1, with 8 bases matching TRBD1. Germline V CDR1 and CDR2: SGHRS, YFSETQ. Germline trimming cut 5 bases from V and 2 bases from J; bases unmatched to any gene: 6. The CDR3 extends over 15 amino acids. The CDR3 loop is CASRIDRGTYNEQFF. The CDR3 DNA is TGCGCCAGCAGGATTGACAGGGGCACCTACAATGAGCAGTTCTTC. The full variable domain, in which reference TRBV5-1 and TRBJ2-1 provide the parts outside the CDR3, is KAGVTQTPRYLIKTRGQQVTLSCSPISGHRSVSWYQQTPGQGLQFLFEYFSETQRNKGNFPGRFSGRQFSNSRSEMNVSTLELGDSALYLCASRIDRGTYNEQFFGPGTRLTVL.

This clonotype occurred many times. This chain connects TRBV20-1 to TRBJ2-5, with D uncertain. There are 15 residues in the CDR3. CDR1 is DFQATT and CDR2 is SNEGSKA in the germline V gene (reference sequence). The ends were cut back, 0 bases at V and 4 bases at J, with 15 bases in the middle. CDR3 loop: CSARDPTTRGETQYF. The DNA for the CDR3 is TGCAGTGCTAGAGATCCCACTACACGAGGAGAGACCCAGTACTTC.

This clonotype was counted at least ten times. The rearrangement uses TRBV12-3 or TRBV12-4 and TRBJ2-3; TRBD2 matches at 11 bases. This CDR3 is 18 amino acids long. With 5 bases clipped from V and 3 bases from J, the junction kept 13 bases outside the gene matches. The CDR3 coding sequence is TGTGCCAGCAGTCTGCCCTCCTTACTAGCGGGAGATACAGATACGCAGTATTTT. The encoded protein is CASSLPSLLAGDTDTQYF.

This clonotype was seen only a few times. The rearrangement links TRBV18 to TRBJ1-2; tentatively, D is TRBD1 (5 bases). V lost 6 bases, J lost 2 bases, and 25 bases lay in between. The CDR3 totals 18 residues. CDR1 KGHSH and CDR2 LQKENI come from the germline V gene. Here the CDR3 reads CASSPLPHRREGNYGYTF. DNA of the CDR3: TGTGCCAGCTCGCCCCTCCCCCACAGGAGAGAGGGGAACTATGGCTACACCTTC.

This clonotype was seen many times. V gene TRBV11-1 combines with J gene TRBJ2-1, with 11 bases aligning to TRBD2. CDR1 SGHAT and CDR2 FQDESV come from the germline V gene (reference sequence). Germline trimming cut 3 bases from V and 7 bases from J; bases unmatched to any gene: 14. This CDR3 spans 18 amino acids. In nucleotides, the CDR3 is TGTGCCAGCAGCTTTCAGCCAACCGGGACTAGCGGTAGGAATGAGCAGTTCTTC. Encoded protein: CASSFQPTGTSGRNEQFF.

This clonotype was seen ten or more times. The chain has TRBV10-3 and TRBJ2-5; the D gene is possibly TRBD2 (6 bases). CDR1 ENHRY and CDR2 SYGVKD come from the germline V gene. The CDR3 has 14 residues. V lost 4 bases, J lost 0 bases, and 9 bases lay in between. CDR3 sequence (DNA): TGTGCCATCAGTGTGGGGGGTCACCAAGAGACCCAGTACTTC. It is translated as CAISVGGHQETQYF.

Ten or more counts support this clonotype. The V call is TRBV7-6, the J call TRBJ1-2; D not resolved. V was trimmed by 5 bases and J by 2 bases, leaving 12 bases between them. The length of the CDR3 is 14 residues. Germline assignment: CDR1 SGHVS and CDR2 FNYEAQ. CDR3 sequence: CASSPQTANYGYTF. In DNA form, the CDR3 reads TGTGCCAGCAGCCCCCAAACAGCCAACTATGGCTACACCTTC.

The DNA of the CDR3 is TGCGCCAGCAGCCAAGTTTTCAGGCGGACAGATACGCAGTATTTT. This codes for CASSQVFRRTDTQYF. The chain combines TRBV4-3 with TRBJ2-3, with unresolved D. The V end was cut by 1 base, the J end by 3 bases, with 11 bases between. The CDR3 extends over 15 amino acids. CDR1 is LGHNA, CDR2 YSLEER, per germline.

The table lists this clonotype with a few counts. J is TRBJ2-1 and V is TRBV20-1; D might be TRBD2 (5 bases). This CDR3 spans 13 amino acids. Looked up from germline, CDR1 is DFQATT and CDR2 is SNEGSKA (reference sequence). Trimming shortened V by 5 bases and J by 1 base, and 9 bases separated the two germline ends. CDR3 loop: CSAGGPSYNEQFF. In nucleotides, the CDR3 is TGCAGTGCTGGAGGACCTTCCTACAATGAGCAGTTCTTC.

This clonotype was picked up many times. The junction and the germline gene differ at one end; a read error may be behind it. The chain couples TRBV23-1 to TRBJ2-3; D uncertain. TRBV23-1 is known as an ORF, though its function is uncertain. CDR3 length: 13 residues. In nucleotides, the CDR3 is TGCGCCAGCAGGCAATCTAGCACAGATACGCAGTATTTT. Amino acid sequence: CASRQSSTDTQYF.

The chain carries TRBV24-1 and TRBJ1-5; D perhaps matches TRBD1 (5 bases). Per germline, CDR1 KGHDR and CDR2 SFDVKD. Trimming stripped 9 bases from V and 4 bases from J, with 6 bases between. The CDR3 sequence is 11 residues long. The DNA for the CDR3 is TGTGCCACCGGGGCGAATCAGCCCCAGCATTTT. Translated, it gives CATGANQPQHF.

This clonotype was recorded at least ten times. The genes are TRBV9 and TRBJ2-3; D unresolved. The CDR3 runs to 15 residues. The V end lost 0 bases, the J end lost 0 bases, and 8 bases lay between the germline ends. Per germline, CDR1 SGDLS and CDR2 YYNGEE. CDR3 bases: TGTGCCAGCAGCGTAGGACCACGGAGCACAGATACGCAGTATTTT. This gives the protein CASSVGPRSTDTQYF.

At least ten counts were recorded for this clonotype. The genes are TRBV9 and TRBJ2-7; 11 positions match TRBD1. Germline V gene sequence: CDR1 SGDLS, CDR2 YYNGEE. V lost 1 base and J lost 4; bases outside the gene matches: 4. The length of the CDR3 is 15 residues. The CDR3: CASSVRGTGGYEQYF. The CDR3 DNA follows: TGTGCCAGCAGCGTACGCGGGACAGGGGGGTACGAGCAGTACTTC.

This clonotype was detected ten times or more. The chain recombines TRBV7-8 with TRBJ1-1; 8 bases agree with TRBD1. From germline, CDR1 is SGHVS and CDR2 FQNEAQ. The V gene end was trimmed by 3 bases and the J gene end by 12 bases; junction bases not matched to a gene: 6. CDR3 size: 12 residues. CDR3 in amino acids: CASSFGIRGPFF. The CDR3 region has the DNA TGTGCCAGCAGCTTTGGGATCAGGGGGCCTTTCTTT.